What follows are 10 T cell receptor beta chains derived from one specimen sequenced in a study of CD8 T cells in ankylosing spondylitis. For these TCRs, the target antigens are not known. One entry per CDR3 protein, called by TCRdb with MiXCR from the 5' RACE reads. The profile shows some 800,000 distinct CDR3 sequences, 12% of them singletons. Study conclusions and caveats: Several highly homologous variants formed a TCR beta motif that appeared characteristic of ankylosing spondylitis blood.

Sequencing was performed on blood, either unsorted or a sorted T cell fraction (not recorded which). The receptors derive from a male donor with ankylosing spondylitis.

In its sample, this clonotype was seen many times. The gene calls are TRBV20-1 and TRBJ1-1; D gene uncertain. This CDR3 region has 12 residues. V was trimmed by 4 bases and J by 4 bases, leaving 10 bases between them. Per the germline V gene, CDR1 is DFQATT and CDR2 is SNEGSKA (reference sequence). The CDR3 here is CSANGPTTEAFF. The CDR3 nucleotides read TGCAGTGCTAATGGACCGACCACTGAAGCTTTCTTT.

Turning to this clonotype: Given a much more abundant clone one base away, this may be a read error. Here the CDR3 reads CASSYNPGDSYTF. The CDR3, as DNA: TGTGCCAGCAGTTACAATCCTGGGGATAGCTACACCTTC. This chain links TRBV6-5 with TRBJ1-2, with D hard to call. Deletions cut 2 bases from V and 9 bases from J, with 13 bases between. Looked up from germline, CDR1 is MNHEY and CDR2 is SVGAGI. CDR3 length: 13 residues.

This clonotype was seen more than once but under ten times. The chain links TRBV20-1 to TRBJ2-3; possibly TRBD1 for D (6 bases). This CDR3 is built from 13 residues. Trimming took 6 bases from V and 0 from J, leaving 10 bases between them. Germline V gene data show CDR1 as DFQATT and CDR2 as SNEGSKA (reference sequence). For the CDR3, the DNA is TGCAGTGCCCCGACAGGTAGCACAGATACGCAGTATTTT. Translating it yields CSAPTGSTDTQYF.

V and J are TRBV5-1 and TRBJ2-7, with a tentative D call TRBD1 (6 bases). Trimming cost V 4 bases and J 2 bases, with 10 bases left between them. CDR3 length: 13 amino acids. Germline lookup yields CDR1 SGHRS and CDR2 YFSETQ. In DNA form, the CDR3 reads TGCGCCAGCAGCCGGGACATAGCCTACGAGCAGTACTTC. Translation gives CASSRDIAYEQYF. Filled out from reference TRBV5-1 and TRBJ2-7, the complete variable domain reads KAGVTQTPRYLIKTRGQQVTLSCSPISGHRSVSWYQQTPGQGLQFLFEYFSETQRNKGNFPGRFSGRQFSNSRSEMNVSTLELGDSALYLCASSRDIAYEQYFGPGTRLTVT.

Only a few counts were recorded for this clonotype. The CDR3 region is CASSQEAALATGELFF. DNA for the CDR3: TGTGCCAGCAGCCAAGAGGCAGCGTTAGCCACCGGGGAGCTGTTTTTT. The J gene is TRBJ2-2, the V gene TRBV4-2; D not certain. The length of the CDR3 is 16 residues. Germline-derived CDR1 and CDR2 are LGHNA and YNFKEQ. V lost 0 bases, J lost 4 bases, and 12 bases lay in between.

This clonotype was counted ten times or more. V and J are TRBV20-1 and TRBJ1-4; weak D call: TRBD1 (6 bases). Germline CDR1 is DFQATT and CDR2 is SNEGSKA (reference sequence). The CDR3 loop spans 15 amino acids. Trimming took 5 bases from V and 10 from J, leaving 23 bases between them. In DNA, the CDR3 is TGCAGTGCTCCAAACCGGGACACCCAGGAGGGAAAACTGTTTTTT. Amino acids: CSAPNRDTQEGKLFF.

This clonotype came up once. The chain is built from TRBV11-1 and TRBJ1-1; D gene ambiguous. Germline CDR1 reads SGHAT; CDR2 reads FQDESV (reference sequence). Trimming removed 6 bases at V and 1 base at J, with 6 bases between. The CDR3 covers 12 residues. The CDR3 sequence is CASRPGNTEAFF. The CDR3 nucleotides are TGTGCCAGCAGACCAGGGAACACTGAAGCTTTCTTT.

This clonotype occurred a few times. The chain recombines TRBV7-9 with TRBJ1-5, with unresolved D. Germline V CDR1 and CDR2: SEHNR, FQNEAQ (reference sequence). The V and J ends lost 9 bases and 11 bases respectively, with 8 bases between them. This CDR3 has 9 amino acids. The CDR3 DNA reads as TGTGCCAGTCTTGGGGCCCAGCATTTT. It encodes CASLGAQHF.

This clonotype was recorded at least ten times. The V gene is TRBV20-1, the J gene TRBJ2-3; 9 bases fit TRBD1. The V gene's germline CDR1 is DFQATT and CDR2 SNEGSKA (reference sequence). With V trimmed by 4 bases and J by 1 base, 3 bases remained unmatched. CDR3 length: 14 residues. The CDR3 DNA is TGCAGTGCTACCCGGACAGGGGGCACAGATACGCAGTATTTT. It yields the protein CSATRTGGTDTQYF.

V usage is TRBV20-1 and J usage is TRBJ2-7; D possibly matches TRBD1 or TRBD2 (5 bases each). The germline CDR1 and CDR2 sequences are DFQATT and SNEGSKA (reference sequence). Trimming took off 6 bases at V and 5 bases at J, with 11 bases between the two ends. CDR3 length: 11 amino acids. CDR3 nucleotides: TGCAGTGCGGTCAGGGAGAACGAGCAGTACTTC. Translating it yields CSAVRENEQYF.